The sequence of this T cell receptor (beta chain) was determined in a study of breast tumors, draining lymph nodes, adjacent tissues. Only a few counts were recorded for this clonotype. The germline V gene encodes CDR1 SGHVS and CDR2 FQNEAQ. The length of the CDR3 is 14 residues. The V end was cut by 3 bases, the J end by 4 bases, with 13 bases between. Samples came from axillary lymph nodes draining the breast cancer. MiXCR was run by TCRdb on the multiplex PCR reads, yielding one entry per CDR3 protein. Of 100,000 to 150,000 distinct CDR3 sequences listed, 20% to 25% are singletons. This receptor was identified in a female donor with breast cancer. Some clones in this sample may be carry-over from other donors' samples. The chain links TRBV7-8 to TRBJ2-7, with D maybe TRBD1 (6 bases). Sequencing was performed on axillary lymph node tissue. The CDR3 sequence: CASSFRTAEYEQYF. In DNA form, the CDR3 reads TGTGCCAGCAGCTTCAGGACAGCAGAGTACGAGCAGTACTTC.